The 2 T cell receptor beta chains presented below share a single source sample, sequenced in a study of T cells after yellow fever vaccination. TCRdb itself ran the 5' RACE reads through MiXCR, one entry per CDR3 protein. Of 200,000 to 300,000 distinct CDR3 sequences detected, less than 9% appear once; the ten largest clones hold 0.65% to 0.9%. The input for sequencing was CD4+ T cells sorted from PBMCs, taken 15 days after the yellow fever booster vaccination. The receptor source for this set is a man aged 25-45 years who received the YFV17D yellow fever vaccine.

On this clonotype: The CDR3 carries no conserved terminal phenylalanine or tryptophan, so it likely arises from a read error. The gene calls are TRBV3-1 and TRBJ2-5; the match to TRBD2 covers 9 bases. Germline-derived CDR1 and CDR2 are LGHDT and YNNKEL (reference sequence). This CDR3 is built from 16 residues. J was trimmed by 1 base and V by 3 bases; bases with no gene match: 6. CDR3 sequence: CASSHAGGGTQETQYS. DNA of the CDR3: TGTGCCAGCAGCCACGCGGGAGGGGGAACCCAAGAGACCCAGTACTCC.

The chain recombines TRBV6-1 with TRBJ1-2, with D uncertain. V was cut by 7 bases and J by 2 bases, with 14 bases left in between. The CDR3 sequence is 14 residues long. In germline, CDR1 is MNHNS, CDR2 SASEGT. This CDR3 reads CASNRDGRNYGYTF. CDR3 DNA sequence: TGTGCCAGCAATAGAGACGGCAGAAACTATGGCTACACCTTC.